This T cell receptor beta chain emerged from a study of blood T cell repertoires in COVID-19 (dated by TCRdb to the early 2020s). Concerning the study at large: Collaborator samples came from the United States, Italy and Spain and covered acute and convalescent phases of COVID-19. A freely available public database, intended as a resource for researchers studying the immune response to SARS-CoV-2, is where the repertoires were released. The prospective study material was composed of cDNA or gDNA derived from T cells, B-cell-depleted T cells, or PBMCs. A de-identified subject ID, COVID-19 status, age in years and sex were almost always included in the sample metadata. The dataset comprised deeply sampled blood TCRbeta repertoires from subjects exposed to, actively infected with, or recovered from COVID-19. Where available, HLA class I and class II types were obtained from metadata supplied by the sample provider rather than from assay-based typing. The samples were drawn from two sources: the first 160 participants of the ongoing ImmuneRACE study, and 1,000 to 1,500 subjects contributed by 6 global collaborators. Points the paper makes about the study in general: Clinical and demographic metadata were provided uncurated, with the amount varying by source and participant.

From cysteine to phenylalanine, the CDR3 is 15 amino acids long. The CDR3 DNA has 45 bases and is translated from base 1. Via the germline V gene, CDR1 is SGDLS and CDR2 YYNGEE. Trimming at the junction amounts to 3 bases on V and 3 bases on J, and the germline ends lie 16 bases apart. TCRbeta CDR3 regions were amplified from genomic DNA by means of the immunoSEQ Assay, a bias-controlled multiplex PCR. In the paper's pipeline: Within the assay, amplification of reference gene primers was used to estimate how many nucleated cells each sample contained. To quantify the absolute abundance of each unique TCRbeta CDR3 rearrangement, sequence reads were collapsed and filtered. Productive Simpson clonality was computed per sample as the square root of Simpson's diversity index over productive rearrangements. TCRdb limited this immuneACCESS table to in-frame rearrangements with V and J called. A share of clones is missing; checked studies link under half to unresolved V genes, and the rest is unexplained. The DNA gave D and trimming, while V, J and clone size come from that table. The sample table records roughly 86,000 clones; 85% of these occur just once. The biggest ten clones account for under 3.5% of the sample.

Of note for this clone: What this receptor recognizes is not known. No much larger clone exists at a distance of one base, and base qualities are not known.

Each collaborating institution followed its own protocols to collect whole blood in K2EDTA tubes. For TCRbeta analysis, collaborators shipped samples as frozen whole blood, isolated PBMCs, or DNA extracted from either of those sample types. The chain is assembled from TRBV9 and TRBJ2-7; 6 matching bases give a weak D call of TRBD1. Input material: peripheral blood. This receptor was obtained from a man aged 50 or older with acute or convalescent COVID-19. The bases read TGTGCCAGCAGCGCCGGGTTAGGGGGTAACTACGAGCAGTACTTC. The encoded protein is CASSAGLGGNYEQYF.